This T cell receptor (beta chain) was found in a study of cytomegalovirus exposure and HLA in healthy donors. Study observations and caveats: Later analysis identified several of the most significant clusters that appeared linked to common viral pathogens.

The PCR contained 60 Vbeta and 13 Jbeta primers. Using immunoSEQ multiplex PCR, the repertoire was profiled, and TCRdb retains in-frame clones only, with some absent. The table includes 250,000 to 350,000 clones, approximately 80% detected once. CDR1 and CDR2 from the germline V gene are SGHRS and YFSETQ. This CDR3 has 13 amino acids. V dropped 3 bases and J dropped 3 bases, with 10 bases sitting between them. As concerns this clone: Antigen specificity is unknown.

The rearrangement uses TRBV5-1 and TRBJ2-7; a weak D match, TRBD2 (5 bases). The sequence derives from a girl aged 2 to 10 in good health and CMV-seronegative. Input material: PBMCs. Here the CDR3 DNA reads TGCGCCAGCAGCTCCACTAGGGACTACGAGCAGTACTTC. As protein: CASSSTRDYEQYF.